Following are 6 T cell receptor beta chains from one sample sequenced in a study of Ad26.COV2.S vaccination and SARS-CoV-2 variants. Produced via immunoSEQ multiplex PCR; TCRdb's table is partial and in-frame only. The data show 200,000 to 250,000 clones, around nine tenths seen once. Treatment denoted: 15 to 20 received Ad26.COV2.S at low or high dose, single or two shots; roughly 5 received placebo; per-sample allocation not given. At day 63 after the first vaccine or placebo injection, samples were drawn. Here the sequenced sample was peripheral blood, taken in a trial of Ad26.COV2.S vaccine versus placebo. The origin of the receptors is a person aged 18-65 years who received the Ad26.COV2.S COVID-19 vaccine or a placebo.

The V call is TRBV28, the J call TRBJ1-4; perhaps TRBD1 as D (6 bases). In germline, CDR1 is MDHEN, CDR2 SYDVKM. This CDR3 contains 15 residues. V shed 7 bases and J shed 5 bases, with 17 bases lying between them. This chain's CDR3 is CASILSGQVNEKLFF. In nucleotides, the CDR3 is TGTGCCAGCATATTATCGGGACAAGTAAATGAAAAACTGTTTTTT.

J is TRBJ1-2 and V is TRBV6-2 or TRBV6-3, with 8 bases fitting TRBD1. CDR1 is MNHEY, CDR2 SVGEGT, per germline. With 1 base clipped from V and 2 bases from J, the junction kept 0 bases outside the gene matches. The CDR3 sequence is 14 residues long. The CDR3 reads CASSYYRGNYGYTF. CDR3 nucleotide sequence: TGTGCCAGCAGTTACTACAGGGGGAACTATGGCTACACCTTC.

The chain recombines TRBV5-4 with TRBJ2-7, with D perhaps being TRBD1 or TRBD2 (5 bases each). The CDR3 runs to 14 residues. Germline V CDR1 and CDR2: SGHNT, YYREEE (reference sequence). The V end was cut by 9 bases, the J end by 6 bases, with 22 bases between. CDR3 loop: CATQPGPGPSEQYF. DNA of the CDR3: TGTGCCACCCAACCGGGACCCGGCCCTTCCGAGCAGTACTTC.

The J gene is TRBJ2-5, the V gene TRBV9; 12 bases map to TRBD2. CDR3 length: 17 amino acids. Germline V gene lookup returns CDR1 SGDLS and CDR2 YYNGEE. Germline trimming cut 0 bases from V and 0 bases from J; bases unmatched to any gene: 3. This CDR3 reads CASSVGLAGGYQETQYF. As DNA, the CDR3 is TGTGCCAGCAGCGTAGGGCTAGCGGGAGGGTACCAAGAGACCCAGTACTTC. Using reference TRBV9 and TRBJ2-5 for the parts outside the CDR3, the full variable domain is DSGVTQTPKHLITATGQRVTLRCSPRSGDLSVYWYQQSLDQGLQFLIQYYNGEERAKGNILERFSAQQFPDLHSELNLSSLELGDSALYFCASSVGLAGGYQETQYFGPGTRLLVL.

The rearrangement joins TRBV7-9 to TRBJ2-3, with 10 bases aligning to TRBD1. This CDR3 spans 16 amino acids. V was pared by 4 bases and J by 4 bases, with 8 bases of the junction left unmatched. Germline V gives CDR1 SEHNR, CDR2 FQNEAQ (reference sequence). CDR3: CASSSGQGREADTQYF. The CDR3 DNA is TGTGCCAGCAGCTCGGGACAGGGGCGGGAAGCAGATACGCAGTATTTT.

This chain connects TRBV29-1 to TRBJ2-5; the match to TRBD1 covers 8 bases. CDR1 and CDR2 (germline): SQVTM, ANQGSEA. This CDR3 spans 14 amino acids. J lost 5 bases, V lost 1 base, and 6 bases had no gene match. The CDR3 DNA reads TGCAGCGTTGAAGGGACAGGGAGGTCCGAGACCCAGTACTTC. This codes for CSVEGTGRSETQYF.